One sample yielded the 6 T cell receptor beta chains listed below, sequenced in a study of post-analysis software for immune sequencing data. Study-wide results and caveats: Compared with controls, patients had more of about 5 TRBV segments, including TRBV5-6, TRBV5-1 and TRBV20-1.

Tagging with unique molecular identifiers was a feature of the TCR beta cDNA libraries. From the PCR reads, TCRdb called clonotypes with MiXCR, one entry per CDR3 protein. The table records fewer than 850,000 distinct CDR3 sequences, approximately 30% of them present only once. These receptors have no known antigen. The sequenced sample was blood. These receptors all come from a girl aged 10-17 years with multiple sclerosis.

This clonotype came up a few times. CDR3 region: CASSVSGAPDTQYF. DNA for the CDR3: TGTGCCAGCAGTGTTTCCGGGGCGCCAGATACGCAGTACTTC. This chain connects TRBV25-1 to TRBJ2-7; possibly TRBD1 or TRBD2 for D (5 bases each). The CDR3 contains 14 residues. Germline V lookup: CDR1 MGHDK, CDR2 SYGVNS. Between the trimmed V and J ends, which lost 4 bases and 9 bases, there was a span of 19 bases.

A note on this clonotype: One junction end does not reproduce the germline sequence, and a read error may be involved. DNA of the CDR3: TGTAGTGCTAGAGGGGCGGGGTGGGGAGAGACCCAGTACTTC. This sequence encodes CSARGAGWGETQYF. The V gene is TRBV20-1, the J gene TRBJ2-5, with a tentative D call TRBD2 (6 bases). Germline V lookup: CDR1 DFQATT, CDR2 SNEGSKA (reference sequence). The CDR3 loop spans 14 amino acids.

V is TRBV20-1 and J is TRBJ1-5, with TRBD1 matching over 7 bases. The J segment lost 7 bases and the V segment lost 1 base, leaving 13 bases of the junction unmatched. The CDR3 is made up of 16 amino acids. Germline V CDR1 and CDR2: DFQATT, SNEGSKA (reference sequence). The CDR3 DNA reads as TGCAGTGCTAGAGCGTCTCGAGACAGGGTAAACCAGCCCCAGCATTTT. It codes for CSARASRDRVNQPQHF.

In this sample, this clonotype turned up a few times. This chain joins TRBV3-1 and TRBJ2-6, with 9 positions matching TRBD1. With V trimmed by 0 bases and J by 4 bases, 7 bases remained unmatched. The CDR3 spans 18 residues. CDR1 and CDR2 (germline): LGHDT, YNNKEL (reference sequence). The CDR3 is CASSQDFGTGLGANVLTF. CDR3 bases: TGTGCCAGCAGCCAAGATTTCGGGACAGGGTTGGGGGCCAACGTCCTGACTTTC.

This clonotype was seen more than once but under ten times. This chain links TRBV27 with TRBJ1-2, with D perhaps matching TRBD1 (6 bases). The CDR3 is made up of 15 amino acids. Germline values: CDR1 MNHEY, CDR2 SMNVEV (reference sequence). Trimming pared 4 bases from V and 7 bases from J, leaving 19 bases between. The CDR3 DNA reads as TGTGCCAGCAGTTCGCGAAACAGGGATGCCGGTGGCTACACCTTC. It codes for CASSSRNRDAGGYTF.

This rearrangement joins TRBV20-1 to TRBJ2-3; no reliable D call. The V and J ends lost 2 bases and 3 bases respectively, with 3 bases between them. CDR3 length: 11 amino acids. Germline V gives CDR1 DFQATT, CDR2 SNEGSKA (reference sequence). CDR3 residues: CSARMTDTQYF. CDR3 bases: TGCAGTGCTAGAATGACAGATACGCAGTATTTT.